A single sample is the source of the 10 T cell receptor beta chains below, sequenced in a study of CD4+ T cells in melanoma. Here immunoSEQ multiplex PCR was the method, and the copy in TCRdb shows in-frame clones only, minus some. The sample has around 100,000 clones; about 92% are singletons. Sequenced input: peripheral blood. Receptors were obtained from a human donor with melanoma.

The V call is TRBV7-3, the J call TRBJ1-2; TRBD1 aligns across 9 bases. The V gene's germline CDR1 is SGHTA and CDR2 FQGTGA. CDR3 length equals 13 residues. Trimming cost V 5 bases and J 8 bases; bases outside gene matches: 6. The CDR3 DNA sequence: TGTGCCAGCAGCGATGGACAGGGGTACGGCTACACCTTC. Translated, it gives CASSDGQGYGYTF.

This clone was seen more than once but under ten times. CDR3 region: CASSLAREAQPQHF. The CDR3 bases are TGTGCCAGCAGCTTAGCAAGGGAAGCACAGCCCCAGCATTTT. The chain is built from TRBV7-8 and TRBJ1-5; no clear D gene. The CDR3 sequence is 14 residues long. Between the trimmed V and J ends, which lost 0 bases and 7 bases, there was a span of 10 bases. Per the germline V gene, CDR1 is SGHVS and CDR2 is FQNEAQ.

The chain has TRBV7-9 and TRBJ2-2; tentative D call: TRBD2 (6 bases). This CDR3 spans 15 amino acids. Deletions cut 3 bases from V and 0 bases from J, with 8 bases between. The germline gives CDR1 SEHNR, CDR2 FQNEAQ (reference sequence). This CDR3 is CASSLGLPNTGELFF. The CDR3 DNA reads as TGTGCCAGCAGCTTGGGACTCCCGAACACCGGGGAGCTGTTTTTT.

CDR3 nucleotides: TGCGCCAGCAGCCAGGCCTCCGGGACAGGGGTCTACGAGCAGTACTTC. Residues: CASSQASGTGVYEQYF. This sequence joins TRBV4-1 and TRBJ2-7; 10 nucleotides match TRBD1. The CDR3 extends over 16 amino acids. CDR1 and CDR2 (germline): MGHRA, YSYEKL. After removal of 3 bases from V and 3 bases from J, the junction contained 8 bases not matched to a gene.

This chain joins TRBV29-1 and TRBJ2-2, with D maybe TRBD2 (5 bases). CDR1 and CDR2 (germline): SQVTM, ANQGSEA. V was clipped by 6 bases and J by 1 base, with 15 bases between them. This CDR3 is built from 15 residues. The DNA for the CDR3 is TGCAGCGTCCCAGGACTCTCCTGGAACACCGGGGAGCTGTTTTTT. Translated, it gives CSVPGLSWNTGELFF.

In the case of this clone: Relative to the germline gene, one junction end is altered; a read error may explain this. The V and J genes are TRBV27 and TRBJ2-7; D is ambiguous. CDR3 size: 13 residues. Per germline, CDR1 MNHEY and CDR2 SMNVEV (reference sequence). The CDR3: CASIPHVSHEQYF. The CDR3 DNA reads as TGTGCCAGCATACCTCACGTCTCCCACGAGCAGTACTTC.

This rearrangement joins TRBV19 to TRBJ2-7; D uncertain. The CDR3 covers 14 residues. Germline V gene lookup returns CDR1 LNHDA and CDR2 SQIVND (reference sequence). V lost 5 bases and J lost 4, with 15 bases in between. This CDR3 reads CASSPAAQVYEQYF. The DNA for the CDR3 is TGTGCCAGTAGTCCCGCGGCCCAAGTTTACGAGCAGTACTTC.

The gene calls are TRBV19 and TRBJ1-2; D may be TRBD1 (5 bases). The CDR3 is 14 amino acids. CDR1 and CDR2 from the germline V gene are LNHDA and SQIVND (reference sequence). Trimming pared 3 bases from V and 4 bases from J, leaving 12 bases between. CDR3 region: CASSIQGRGYGYTF. CDR3 DNA: TGTGCCAGTAGTATCCAGGGAAGAGGCTATGGCTACACCTTC.

The chain links TRBV19 to TRBJ2-3; TRBD2 aligns across 8 bases. The CDR3 has 14 residues. The trim removed 6 bases at V and 2 bases at J, leaving 4 bases unmatched. Germline values: CDR1 LNHDA, CDR2 SQIVND (reference sequence). The CDR3: CASRPGLATDTQYF. The DNA for the CDR3 is TGTGCCAGTAGACCCGGACTAGCCACAGATACGCAGTATTTT.

V usage is TRBV5-1 and J usage is TRBJ1-2; D not certain. This CDR3 spans 14 amino acids. Germline CDR1 is SGHRS and CDR2 is YFSETQ. The germline V and J ends were trimmed by 0 bases and 4 bases, with 10 bases remaining between them. The CDR3, as DNA: TGCGCCAGCAGCTTGGAACAGCCGACCTATGGCTACACCTTC. It encodes CASSLEQPTYGYTF.